The 15 T cell receptor beta chains listed next were all sequenced from one sample in a study of cytomegalovirus exposure and HLA in healthy donors. With 60 Vbeta and 13 Jbeta primers, the PCR was carried out. Sequenced by immunoSEQ multiplex PCR; TCRdb stores in-frame clones only, minus some. The sample consists of some 90,000 clones, 78% of them appearing once. The sequenced sample was PBMCs. The receptors originated from a male donor in good health and CMV-seropositive.

This chain connects TRBV19 to TRBJ2-3, with TRBD2 identical over 13 bases. V was clipped by 5 bases and J by 1 base; unmatched bases: 6. From germline, CDR1 is LNHDA and CDR2 SQIVND (reference sequence). The CDR3 covers 17 residues. Written as DNA, the CDR3 is TGTGCCAGTAGTGAGGGGACTAGCGGGGCGCGCACAGATACGCAGTATTTT. Protein product: CASSEGTSGARTDTQYF.

This clone has more than one count but fewer than ten. The CDR3 sequence is CASSGGLTNPRYTF. CDR3 bases: TGTGCCAGCAGCGGGGGACTCACCAACCCTCGCTACACCTTC. This chain uses TRBV6-1 with TRBJ1-2, with D possibly TRBD1 on 5 matching bases. Germline CDR1 is MNHNS and CDR2 is SASEGT. Trimming left V 6 bases short and J 9 bases short, with 20 bases between. The CDR3 consists of 14 residues.

The chain is built from TRBV5-1 and TRBJ2-3, with D tentatively TRBD2 (5 bases). The CDR3 runs to 14 residues. V was pared by 5 bases and J by 0 bases, with 10 bases between. Germline V gene data show CDR1 as SGHRS and CDR2 as YFSETQ. The DNA of the CDR3 is TGCGCCAGCAGGGAGGCGTCTAGCACAGATACGCAGTATTTT. It is translated as CASREASSTDTQYF.

The chain combines TRBV10-1 with TRBJ2-6; D is undetermined. V gave up 3 bases and J gave up 0 bases, with 6 bases separating them. Per germline, CDR1 WNHNN and CDR2 SYGVQD (reference sequence). The CDR3 runs 15 residues. The CDR3 spells CASSDPGSGANVLTF. CDR3 DNA: TGCGCCAGCAGTGATCCAGGCTCTGGGGCCAACGTCCTGACTTTC.

This clone was counted between two and nine times. J is TRBJ1-2 and V is TRBV2, with 8 nucleotides matching TRBD1. Trimming removed 8 bases from V and 3 bases from J; junction bases left unmatched: 5. Germline CDR1 reads SNHLY; CDR2 reads FYNNEI. This CDR3 is built from 13 residues. The CDR3 sequence: CASEDRADYGYTF. The DNA of the CDR3 is TGTGCCAGCGAGGACAGGGCCGACTATGGCTACACCTTC. Using reference TRBV2 and TRBJ1-2 for the parts outside the CDR3, the full variable domain is EPEVTQTPSHQVTQMGQEVILRCVPISNHLYFYWYRQILGQKVEFLVSFYNNEISEKSEIFDDQFSVERPDGSNFTLKIRSTKLEDSAMYFCASEDRADYGYTFGSGTRLTVV.

The chain links TRBV19 to TRBJ1-1, with TRBD1 matching over 7 bases. Trimming removed 1 base from V and 5 bases from J; junction bases left unmatched: 7. Looked up from germline, CDR1 is LNHDA and CDR2 is SQIVND (reference sequence). The CDR3 consists of 15 residues. As DNA, the CDR3 is TGTGCCAGTAGTATAGGAACAGGGGCGGCAACTGAAGCTTTCTTT. This gives the protein CASSIGTGAATEAFF.

This clone showed up just once. This chain joins TRBV11-2 and TRBJ2-5; D remains ambiguous. The CDR3 spans 12 residues. Trimming took off 2 bases at V and 4 bases at J, with 5 bases between the two ends. The germline V gene has CDR1 SGHAT and CDR2 FQNNGV. The CDR3 nucleotides are TGTGCCAGCAGCTTATTTCGAGAGACCCAGTACTTC. As protein: CASSLFRETQYF.

V and J are TRBV5-4 and TRBJ2-5; 8 nucleotides align to TRBD1. CDR3 length: 13 amino acids. J was trimmed by 5 bases and V by 10 bases; bases with no gene match: 10. Germline CDR1 reads SGHNT; CDR2 reads YYREEE (reference sequence). The CDR3 sequence: CALSGQGAETQYF. CDR3 sequence (DNA): TGTGCCCTTTCAGGTCAGGGGGCCGAGACCCAGTACTTC.

Only one count was recorded for this clone. The chain uses TRBV4-2 and TRBJ1-2; 9 bases agree with TRBD1. Germline CDR1 reads LGHNA; CDR2 reads YNFKEQ. The CDR3 runs 16 residues. J lost 3 bases, V lost 0 bases, and 5 bases had no gene match. CDR3 protein: CASSQERQGGYYGYTF. The DNA for the CDR3 is TGTGCCAGCAGCCAAGAACGACAGGGGGGCTACTATGGCTACACCTTC.

The rearrangement joins TRBV18 to TRBJ1-1; no clear D. Germline CDR1 KGHSH, CDR2 LQKENI. The CDR3 runs to 15 residues. Between the trimmed V and J ends, which lost 2 bases and 0 bases, there was a span of 10 bases. Here the CDR3 reads CASSPSTLLNTEAFF. The DNA of the CDR3 is TGTGCCAGCTCACCATCGACACTTTTGAACACTGAAGCTTTCTTT. Looking up the rest from reference TRBV18 and TRBJ1-1 gives the full variable domain: NAGVMQNPRHLVRRRGQEARLRCSPMKGHSHVYWYRQLPEEGLKFMVYLQKENIIDESGMPKERFSAEFPKEGPSILRIQQVVRGDSAAYFCASSPSTLLNTEAFFGQGTRLTVV.

The chain combines TRBV27 with TRBJ2-3; D not certain. The germline V gene has CDR1 MNHEY and CDR2 SMNVEV (reference sequence). The V end was cut by 1 base, the J end by 2 bases, with 13 bases between. CDR3 length equals 16 residues. DNA for the CDR3: TGTGCCAGCAGTTTATGGAACGGCAGACTCACAGATACGCAGTATTTT. Protein product: CASSLWNGRLTDTQYF.

The chain joins TRBV5-6 to TRBJ1-6, with D tentatively TRBD1 (6 bases). Germline values: CDR1 SGHDT, CDR2 YYEEEE. The CDR3 length is 14 residues. Trimming left V 5 bases short and J 7 bases short, with 13 bases between. CDR3 amino acids: CASSLGGANSPLHF. The CDR3 DNA reads TGTGCCAGCAGTCTTGGGGGGGCCAATTCACCCCTCCACTTT.

The rearrangement uses TRBV5-5 and TRBJ2-7; possibly TRBD1 for D (5 bases). This CDR3 region has 15 residues. The V end lost 6 bases, the J end lost 4 bases, and 20 bases lay between the germline ends. Germline CDR1 SGHKS, CDR2 YYEKEE (reference sequence). The chain's CDR3 is CASIPAPGMNYEQYF. The CDR3 bases are TGTGCCAGCATCCCAGCCCCAGGGATGAATTACGAGCAGTACTTC.

V gene TRBV27 combines with J gene TRBJ2-3; 8 nucleotides line up with TRBD1. J gave up 6 bases and V 5 bases, and 7 bases lay outside the gene matches. Germline assignment: CDR1 MNHEY and CDR2 SMNVEV (reference sequence). The CDR3 runs to 14 residues. Written as DNA, the CDR3 is TGTGCCAGCAGTGACAGGGACAGGTCCGATACGCAGTATTTT. Amino acid sequence: CASSDRDRSDTQYF.

This chain uses TRBV9 with TRBJ1-5; D is perhaps TRBD1 (5 bases). This CDR3 region has 15 residues. V dropped 5 bases and J dropped 5 bases, with 17 bases sitting between them. Germline CDR1 and CDR2: SGDLS and YYNGEE. This chain's CDR3 is CASSDTRGGYQPQHF. The CDR3 DNA is TGTGCCAGCAGTGATACACGGGGGGGGTATCAGCCCCAGCATTTT.